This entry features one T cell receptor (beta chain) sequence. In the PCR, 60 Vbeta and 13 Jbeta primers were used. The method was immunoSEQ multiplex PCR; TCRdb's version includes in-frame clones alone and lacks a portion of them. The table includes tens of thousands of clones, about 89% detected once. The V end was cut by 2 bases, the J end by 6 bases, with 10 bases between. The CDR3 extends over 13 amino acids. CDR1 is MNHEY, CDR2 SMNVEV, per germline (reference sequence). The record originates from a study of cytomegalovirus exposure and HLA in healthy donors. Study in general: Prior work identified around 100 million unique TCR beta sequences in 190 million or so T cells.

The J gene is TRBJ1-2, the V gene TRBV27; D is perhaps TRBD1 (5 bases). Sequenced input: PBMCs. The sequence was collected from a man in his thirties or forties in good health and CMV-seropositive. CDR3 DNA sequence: TGTGCCAGCAGTTTAAGTGGCAGGGATGGCTACACCTTC. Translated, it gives CASSLSGRDGYTF.